The subject of this entry is one T cell receptor (beta chain). Its antigen is unidentified. This sample is part of a study of siplizumab effects on memory and regulatory T cells. Per individual sample, 80,000 to 100,000 TCR templates were assayed. Clones were sequenced by immunoSEQ multiplex PCR, and TCRdb holds only the in-frame ones, with some missing. Of tens of thousands of clones listed, roughly 93% were seen once; the top ten hold about 6.7%. The CDR3 consists of 17 residues. Germline V gene sequence: CDR1 SGDLS, CDR2 YYNGEE. J gave up 1 base and V 4 bases, and 5 bases lay outside the gene matches. Study-level points and caveats: Most alloreactive clones went unmapped to unstimulated subsets; only a minor fraction mapped. Siplizumab caused a significant drop in alloreactive sequences traceable to unstimulated CD4+ memory cells. Naive T cells, seemingly more diverse than memory cells, seemed major alloresponse contributors.

The sequenced sample consisted of CD8+ T cells sorted from blood. This chain joins TRBV9 and TRBJ2-5; 15 bases fit TRBD2. The TCR originated in a human donor in good health. The CDR3 protein is CASSPGTSGGPQETQYF. CDR3 bases: TGTGCCAGCAGCCCTGGGACTAGCGGGGGGCCCCAAGAGACCCAGTACTTC.